These T cell receptor beta chains were read from a single sample in a study of blood T cell repertoires in COVID-19. The method was immunoSEQ multiplex PCR; TCRdb's version includes in-frame clones alone and lacks a portion of them. The sample consists of 160,000 or so clones, about 88% of them appearing once. Material for sequencing was peripheral blood. These receptors were taken from a woman aged 45-59 years with COVID-19, enrolled during active disease. Each CDR3 is given with its conserved first and last residue. D genes are given only for firm matches.

- TRBJ1-6 TRBV6-1 CASSGASGGVNNSPLHF
- TRBJ2-3 TRBV28 CASTKLRRDTDTQYF
- TRBJ1-5 TRBV10-1 CASSENRVNQPQHF
- TRBJ2-7 TRBV3-1/TRBV3-2 CASSPSAGNYEQYF
- TRBJ1-1 TRBV6-1 CASSETSTSFGNTEAFF
TRBD1 TRBJ2-7 TRBV18 CASSPPNGQGIYEQYF
- TRBJ2-6 TRBV13 CASSLSAGRGANVLTF
TRBD1 TRBJ1-4 TRBV6-4 CATHRQGANEKLFF
- TRBJ1-6 TRBV14 CASSQGTGGKYNSPLHF
- TRBJ2-2 TRBV7-9 CASSLGNGRGELFF
- TRBJ2-7 TRBV4-1 CASSQGPGVRNEQYF
- TRBJ1-5 TRBV7-5 CVRSLRSHQNNQPQHF
- TRBJ1-5 TRBV30 CAWSVPARYSNQPQHF
- TRBJ1-4 TRBV29-1 CSVDRDEKLFF
TRBD1 TRBJ2-7 TRBV19 CASSILDRGNEQYF
- TRBJ2-5 TRBV18 CASSPKQPQETQYF
TRBD1 TRBJ2-5 TRBV28 CASSFPGQGVGEGWETQYF
TRBD1 TRBJ1-1 TRBV19 CASSSRQGSTEAFF
TRBD2 TRBJ2-3 TRBV3-1/TRBV3-2 CASSHTSGGYTDTQYF
- TRBJ1-1 TRBV12-3/TRBV12-4 CASSKDINTEAFF
TRBD1 TRBJ1-2 TRBV6-2/TRBV6-3 CASSWGQGDGYTF
TRBD1 TRBJ2-7 TRBV30 CAWRTGTGPSSYEQYF
TRBD2 TRBJ2-3 TRBV5-5 CASSIASGGDDTQYF
- TRBJ1-6 TRBV7-2 CASSLRQSSYNSPLHF
TRBD2 TRBJ2-1 TRBV10-3 CATWGLAGIEQFF